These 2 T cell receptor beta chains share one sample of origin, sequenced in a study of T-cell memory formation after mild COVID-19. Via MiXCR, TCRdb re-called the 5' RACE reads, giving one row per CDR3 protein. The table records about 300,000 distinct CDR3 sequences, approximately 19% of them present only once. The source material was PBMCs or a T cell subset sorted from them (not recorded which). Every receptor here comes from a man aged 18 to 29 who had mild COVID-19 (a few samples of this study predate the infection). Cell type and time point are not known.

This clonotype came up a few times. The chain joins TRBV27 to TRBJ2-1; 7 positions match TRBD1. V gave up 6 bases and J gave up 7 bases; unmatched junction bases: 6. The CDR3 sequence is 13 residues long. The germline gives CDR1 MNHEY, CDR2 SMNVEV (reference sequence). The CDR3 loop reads CASRHGTVNEQFF. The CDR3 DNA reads TGTGCCAGCAGACACGGGACAGTTAATGAGCAGTTCTTC.

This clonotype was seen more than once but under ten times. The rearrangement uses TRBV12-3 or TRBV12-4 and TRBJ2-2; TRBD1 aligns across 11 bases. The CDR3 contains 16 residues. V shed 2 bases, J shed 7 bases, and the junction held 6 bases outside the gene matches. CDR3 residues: CASSLIRTGGGGELFF. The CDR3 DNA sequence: TGTGCCAGCAGTTTAATTCGGACAGGGGGCGGCGGGGAGCTGTTTTTT.